Below, 7 T cell receptor beta chains from the same sample are listed, as sequenced in a study of blood T cell repertoires in COVID-19. Measured with immunoSEQ multiplex PCR; TCRdb has only the in-frame clones, and not every one. The profile shows a few hundred thousand clones, roughly 90% of them singletons. Sample: peripheral blood. The receptors were sampled from a woman aged 40 to 50 who had recovered from COVID-19.

The chain has TRBV30 and TRBJ2-4, with 7 bases that match TRBD2. V lost 0 bases, J lost 7 bases, and 12 bases stayed unmatched. The CDR3 loop spans 16 amino acids. In germline, CDR1 is GTSNPN, CDR2 SVGIG (reference sequence). CDR3: CAWSVSAGPAGNIQYF. The CDR3 DNA reads as TGTGCCTGGAGTGTATCGGCAGGGCCAGCGGGGAACATTCAGTACTTC.

The V gene is TRBV27, the J gene TRBJ1-1, with D perhaps TRBD1 (5 bases). Germline assignment: CDR1 MNHEY and CDR2 SMNVEV (reference sequence). Trimming shortened V by 1 base and J by 3 bases, and 15 bases separated the two germline ends. CDR3 size: 16 residues. The CDR3 protein is CASSLFGPQEHTEAFF. The DNA for the CDR3 is TGTGCCAGCAGTTTATTCGGTCCACAGGAACACACTGAAGCTTTCTTT.

This clone was detected a few times. The DNA for the CDR3 is TGTGCCTGGAGCGGACAGGGGGGCGAGCAGTACTTC. It specifies CAWSGQGGEQYF. The gene calls are TRBV30 and TRBJ2-7, with 10 positions matching TRBD1. Per the germline V gene, CDR1 is GTSNPN and CDR2 is SVGIG (reference sequence). This CDR3 contains 12 residues. J gave up 6 bases and V 3 bases, and 2 bases lay outside the gene matches. Based on the CDR3 plus reference TRBV30 and TRBJ2-7, the full variable domain is SQTIHQWPATLVQPVGSPLSLECTVEGTSNPNLYWYRQAAGRGLQLLFYSVGIGQISSEVPQNLSASRPQDRQFILSSKKLLLSDSGFYLCAWSGQGGEQYFGPGTRLTVT.

This rearrangement joins TRBV7-7 to TRBJ2-1, with 12 bases that match TRBD2. The germline CDR1 and CDR2 sequences are SSHAT and FNYEAQ (reference sequence). The CDR3 length is 16 residues. V shed 5 bases and J 4 bases; nucleotides not matched to a gene: 6. CDR3 bases: TGTGCCAGCAGCCCAGTCGGACTAGCGGGATACAATGAGCAGTTCTTC. Protein: CASSPVGLAGYNEQFF. Based on the CDR3 plus reference TRBV7-7 and TRBJ2-1, the full variable domain is GAGVSQSPRYKVTKRGQDVTLRCDPISSHATLYWYQQALGQGPEFLTYFNYEAQPDKSGLPSDRFSAERPEGSISTLTIQRTEQRDSAMYRCASSPVGLAGYNEQFFGPGTRLTVL.

The chain uses TRBV9 and TRBJ2-5; D unclear. Trimming stripped 0 bases from V and 5 bases from J, with 11 bases between. The germline V gene encodes CDR1 SGDLS and CDR2 YYNGEE. This CDR3 contains 14 residues. For the CDR3, the DNA is TGTGCCAGCAGCGTAGGCAGCGTCCGGGAGACCCAGTACTTC. Translation: CASSVGSVRETQYF. Together with reference TRBV9 and TRBJ2-5, the CDR3 gives the full variable domain: DSGVTQTPKHLITATGQRVTLRCSPRSGDLSVYWYQQSLDQGLQFLIQYYNGEERAKGNILERFSAQQFPDLHSELNLSSLELGDSALYFCASSVGSVRETQYFGPGTRLLVL.

The rearrangement links TRBV18 to TRBJ2-5; possibly TRBD2 for D (6 bases). In germline, CDR1 is KGHSH, CDR2 LQKENI. The CDR3 extends over 17 amino acids. V lost 3 bases, J lost 2 bases, and 19 bases lay in between. CDR3 loop: CASSPPTWASAQETQYF. For the CDR3, the DNA is TGTGCCAGCTCACCCCCGACCTGGGCTAGCGCACAAGAGACCCAGTACTTC. Drawing the rest from reference TRBV18 and TRBJ2-5, the complete variable domain is NAGVMQNPRHLVRRRGQEARLRCSPMKGHSHVYWYRQLPEEGLKFMVYLQKENIIDESGMPKERFSAEFPKEGPSILRIQQVVRGDSAAYFCASSPPTWASAQETQYFGPGTRLLVL.

The genes are TRBV6-5 and TRBJ1-5; D uncertain. With 8 bases removed from V and 2 bases from J, the gap between germline ends came to 7 bases. The CDR3 runs 12 residues. Per germline, CDR1 MNHEY and CDR2 SVGAGI. CDR3 protein: CASGRGNQPQHF. The CDR3 bases are TGTGCCAGCGGGCGGGGCAATCAGCCCCAGCATTTT.